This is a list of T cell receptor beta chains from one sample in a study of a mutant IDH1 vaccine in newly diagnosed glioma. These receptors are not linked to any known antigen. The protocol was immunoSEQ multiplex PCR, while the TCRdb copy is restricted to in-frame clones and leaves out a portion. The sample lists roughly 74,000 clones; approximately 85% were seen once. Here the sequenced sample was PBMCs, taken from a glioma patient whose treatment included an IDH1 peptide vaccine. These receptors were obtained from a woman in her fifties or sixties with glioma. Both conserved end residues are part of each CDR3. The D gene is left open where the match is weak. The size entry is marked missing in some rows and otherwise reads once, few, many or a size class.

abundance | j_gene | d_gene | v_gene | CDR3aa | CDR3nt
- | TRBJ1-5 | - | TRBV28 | CASKESYNQPQHF | TGTGCCAGTAAGGAGAGTTACAATCAGCCCCAGCATTTT
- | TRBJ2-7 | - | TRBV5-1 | CASSLVDSGTYEQYF | TGCGCCAGCAGCTTGGTTGACAGCGGAACGTACGAGCAGTACTTC
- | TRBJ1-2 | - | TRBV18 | CASSPQTAGGYTF | TGTGCCAGCTCACCCCAGACGGCCGGTGGCTACACCTTC
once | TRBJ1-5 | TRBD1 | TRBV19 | CASRGGQQGNQPQHF | TGTGCCAGTAGGGGGGGACAGCAGGGCAATCAGCCCCAGCATTTT
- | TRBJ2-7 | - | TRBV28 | CASSLEGYEQYF | TGTGCCAGCAGTTTAGAAGGCTACGAGCAGTACTTC
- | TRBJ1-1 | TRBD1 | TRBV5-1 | CASSSGTVKTEAFF | TGCGCCAGCAGCTCCGGGACAGTGAAAACTGAAGCTTTCTTT
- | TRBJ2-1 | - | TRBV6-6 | CASSPPGVQGNEQFF | TGTGCCAGCAGTCCTCCGGGGGTTCAGGGCAATGAGCAGTTCTTC
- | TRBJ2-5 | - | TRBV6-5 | CASRPRGPQETQYF | TGTGCCAGCAGGCCCAGGGGTCCTCAAGAGACCCAGTACTTC
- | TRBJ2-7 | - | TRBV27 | CASPDSCGGYEQYF | TGTGCCAGCCCGGACAGTTGCGGCGGCTACGAGCAGTACTTC
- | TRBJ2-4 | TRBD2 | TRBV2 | CASSALAGEGNIQYF | TGTGCCAGCAGTGCTCTAGCGGGAGAGGGCAACATTCAGTACTTC
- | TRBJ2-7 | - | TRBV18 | CASSPSGDGPPYEQYF | TGTGCCAGCTCACCATCGGGCGATGGACCACCTTACGAGCAGTACTTC
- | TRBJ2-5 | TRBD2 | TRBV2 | CASSVLGLAGVQTQYF | TGTGCCAGCAGTGTACTGGGACTAGCGGGAGTTCAGACCCAGTACTTC
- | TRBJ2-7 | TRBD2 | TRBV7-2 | CASSFSGRPSYEQYF | TGTGCCAGCAGCTTCAGCGGGAGGCCCTCCTACGAGCAGTACTTC
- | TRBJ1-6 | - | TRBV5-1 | CASSAGFYNSPLHF | TGCGCCAGCAGCGCTGGTTTTTATAATTCACCCCTCCACTTT
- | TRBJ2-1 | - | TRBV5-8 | CASSLGGAGPREQFF | TGTGCCAGCAGCTTGGGAGGAGCGGGCCCGAGGGAGCAGTTCTTC
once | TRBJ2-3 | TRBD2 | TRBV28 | CASSLSGLAGGVDTQYF | TGTGCCAGCAGTTTATCAGGACTAGCGGGAGGCGTAGATACGCAGTATTTT
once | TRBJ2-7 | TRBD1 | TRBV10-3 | CAIRSSGTAAYEQYF | TGTGCCATCAGGAGTTCCGGGACAGCTGCCTACGAGCAGTACTTC
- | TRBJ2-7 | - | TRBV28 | CASSPSPGYEQYF | TGTGCCAGCAGTCCATCGCCTGGCTACGAGCAGTACTTC
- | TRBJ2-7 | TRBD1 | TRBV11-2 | CASSLSRTGVGYEQYF | TGTGCCAGCAGCTTATCCCGGACAGGGGTCGGCTACGAGCAGTACTTC
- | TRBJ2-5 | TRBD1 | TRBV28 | CASSLDREETQYF | TGTGCCAGCAGCTTAGACAGGGAAGAGACCCAGTACTTC
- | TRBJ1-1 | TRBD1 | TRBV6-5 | CASSNQGQGDTEAFF | TGTGCCAGCAGTAACCAAGGACAGGGTGACACTGAAGCTTTCTTT
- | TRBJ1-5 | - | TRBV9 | CASSPRGGNQPQHF | TGTGCCAGCAGCCCTCGCGGCGGAAATCAGCCCCAGCATTTT
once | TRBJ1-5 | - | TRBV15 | CATSRDRRRNQPQHF | TGTGCCACCAGCAGAGATAGGCGCAGGAATCAGCCCCAGCATTTT
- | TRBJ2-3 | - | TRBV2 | CASSDPPGYSTDTQYF | TGTGCCAGCAGTGACCCCCCAGGCTATAGCACAGATACGCAGTATTTT
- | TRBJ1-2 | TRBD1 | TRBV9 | CASSSGQANYGYTF | TGTGCCAGCAGCTCAGGACAGGCGAACTATGGCTACACCTTC
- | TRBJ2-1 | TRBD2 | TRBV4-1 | CASSGRDGLAANEQFF | TGCGCCAGCAGCGGACGGGACGGACTAGCGGCCAATGAGCAGTTCTTC
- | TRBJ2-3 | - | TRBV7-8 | CASSISGNTDTQYF | TGTGCCAGCAGCATCAGCGGAAACACAGATACGCAGTATTTT
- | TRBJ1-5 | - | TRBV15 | CATSRADRNNQPQHF | TGTGCCACCAGCAGAGCAGACAGAAACAATCAGCCCCAGCATTTT
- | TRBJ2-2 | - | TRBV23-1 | CASSQLLRGTGELFF | TGCGCCAGCAGTCAATTGTTGAGGGGCACCGGGGAGCTGTTTTTT
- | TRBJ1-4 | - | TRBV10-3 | CAISEGIRGTNEKLFF | TGTGCCATCAGTGAGGGGATCCGAGGGACTAATGAAAAACTGTTTTTT
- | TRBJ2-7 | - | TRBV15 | CATSSRQPRFSSYEQYF | TGTGCCACCAGCAGTCGACAGCCGCGGTTTAGCTCCTACGAGCAGTACTTC
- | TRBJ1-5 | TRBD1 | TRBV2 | CASSGTGEEQPQHF | TGTGCCAGCAGCGGGACAGGGGAGGAACAGCCCCAGCATTTT
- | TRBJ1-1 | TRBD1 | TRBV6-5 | CASRQGQGGTEAFF | TGTGCCAGCAGGCAGGGACAGGGGGGCACTGAAGCTTTCTTT